The 12 T cell receptor beta chains presented below share a single source sample, sequenced in a study of T cell repertoires in cytomegalovirus infection. No antigens are known for them. TCRdb ran MiXCR on the reads and lists one entry per CDR3 protein. The sample includes some 800,000 distinct CDR3 sequences, approximately 29% of them seen just once. The sample here was cultured CD8+ T cells from PBMCs, taken from culture after CMV antigen stimulation. The receptors were sampled from a human donor in good health (CMV status not recorded). Some clones in this sample may be carry-over from other donors' samples.

This clonotype occurred many times. The chain couples TRBV7-2 to TRBJ2-1; D is possibly TRBD1 (6 bases). V was cut by 5 bases and J by 9 bases, with 11 bases left in between. This CDR3 is 12 amino acids long. The V gene's germline CDR1 is SGHTA and CDR2 FQGNSA. DNA for the CDR3: TGTGCCAGCAGCCTTACAGGGACTGAGCAGTTCTTC. Translation gives CASSLTGTEQFF.

A word on this clonotype: At one of its ends the junction is not consistent with the germline gene, which may arise from a read error. The chain recombines TRBV7-3 with TRBJ2-2; unclear D gene. Germline V gene sequence: CDR1 SGHTA, CDR2 FQGTGA. The CDR3 is 14 amino acids. DNA of the CDR3: TGTGCCAACAGCTTTACATTGAACACCGGGGAGCTGTTTTTT. Its translation: CANSFTLNTGELFF.

This clonotype occurred a few times. The chain couples TRBV4-1 to TRBJ1-4; 9 positions agree with TRBD1. The CDR3 length is 20 residues. Germline assignment: CDR1 MGHRA and CDR2 YSYEKL. V dropped 4 bases and J dropped 6; count of bases not matched to a gene: 21. Here the CDR3 reads CASSPQIPGQGIREDEKLFF. DNA of the CDR3: TGCGCCAGCAGCCCACAAATTCCGGGACAGGGTATTCGAGAGGATGAAAAACTGTTTTTT.

The chain combines TRBV7-6 with TRBJ2-5, with TRBD1 identical over 8 bases. The CDR3 covers 17 residues. The germline V gene has CDR1 SGHVS and CDR2 FNYEAQ. The V and J ends lost 0 bases and 5 bases, in that order; junction bases with no gene match: 11. The CDR3 DNA is TGTGCCAGCAGCTTAGCGCATCGACGACAGGGGTGGGAGACCCAGTACTTC. This encodes CASSLAHRRQGWETQYF.

V and J are TRBV7-9 and TRBJ1-5; D gene uncertain. V gave up 5 bases and J gave up 5 bases, with 10 bases separating them. Germline V gene data show CDR1 as SEHNR and CDR2 as FQNEAQ (reference sequence). The CDR3 has 13 residues. The CDR3 region is CASSRSADQPQHF. The DNA for the CDR3 is TGTGCCAGCAGCCGATCCGCGGATCAGCCCCAGCATTTT.

This clonotype was picked up a small number of times. The V and J genes are TRBV6-6 and TRBJ2-5; no definite D call. V gave up 6 bases and J gave up 5 bases, with 16 bases separating them. CDR3 length: 14 amino acids. CDR1 and CDR2 from the germline V gene are MNHNY and SVGAGI (reference sequence). The CDR3 sequence is CASSSLRRRETQYF. The CDR3 DNA sequence: TGTGCCAGCAGCTCTCTTCGGCGGCGTGAGACCCAGTACTTC.

J is TRBJ1-4 and V is TRBV7-2; D possibly corresponds to TRBD1 (5 bases). The CDR3 covers 16 residues. Germline V gene lookup returns CDR1 SGHTA and CDR2 FQGNSA. V lost 1 base to trimming and J lost 0 bases, with 9 bases between them. The CDR3 protein is CTSSLGLGATNEKLFF. CDR3 DNA: TGTACCAGCAGCTTAGGCCTAGGGGCAACTAATGAAAAACTGTTTTTT. The whole variable domain, filled in from reference TRBV7-2 and TRBJ1-4, reads GAGVSQSPSNKVTEKGKDVELRCDPISGHTALYWYRQSLGQGLEFLIYFQGNSAPDKSGLPSDRFSAERTGGSVSTLTIQRTQQEDSAVYLCTSSLGLGATNEKLFFGSGTQLSVL.

V is TRBV29-1 and J is TRBJ1-2; 10 bases are a match to TRBD1. V trimming: 6 bases; J trimming: 3 bases; junction bases outside the gene matches: 16. The CDR3 is 17 residues long. The germline gives CDR1 SQVTM, CDR2 ANQGSEA. CDR3 protein: CSVQVWDRGAGDYGYTF. The CDR3 region has the DNA TGCAGCGTCCAAGTGTGGGACAGGGGAGCTGGGGACTATGGCTACACCTTC.

V is TRBV11-2 and J is TRBJ2-1; TRBD2 aligns across 7 bases. CDR1 is SGHAT and CDR2 is FQNNGV in the germline V gene. The CDR3 runs to 16 residues. V lost 5 bases and J lost 7; bases outside the gene matches: 14. CDR3 residues: CASSPLMWAGGNEQFF. The CDR3 nucleotides read TGTGCCAGCAGCCCCCTAATGTGGGCCGGGGGGAATGAGCAGTTCTTC.

Comment on this clonotype: Being one base from a much bigger clone, this may be a read error. The rearrangement links TRBV7-2 to TRBJ2-3, with 7 bases lining up with TRBD2. Germline V CDR1 and CDR2: SGHTA, FQGNSA. CDR3 size: 16 residues. In nucleotides, the CDR3 is TGTGTCAGCAGCTTAGCGGGTTTGCGGTACACAGATACGCAGTATTTT. Its translation is CVSSLAGLRYTDTQYF.

This clonotype was seen once. This may be a read error, as it is one base from a much larger clone. The chain carries TRBV10-3 and TRBJ2-3; the D is unclear. This CDR3 comprises 16 residues. Germline V lookup: CDR1 ENHRY, CDR2 SYGVKD. The CDR3 DNA sequence: TGTGACATCAGTGAGTGGGGTTCCTCTAGCACAGATACGCAGTATTTT. Protein: CDISEWGSSSTDTQYF.

The CDR3 is CASSSRDSQRYGYTF. The CDR3 DNA sequence: TGTGCCAGCAGCTCACGGGACAGCCAACGCTATGGCTACACCTTC. This chain joins TRBV7-9 and TRBJ1-2; 7 bases are a match to TRBD1. V lost 4 bases, J lost 4 bases, and 9 bases stayed unmatched. Germline CDR1 SEHNR, CDR2 FQNEAQ (reference sequence). The CDR3 covers 15 residues.